The subject of this entry is one TCR beta chain. Its specificity is unknown. Only in-frame clones appear in the TCRdb table, and some are missing; sequencing was by immunoSEQ multiplex PCR. The sample shows roughly 18,000 clones, around 86% of them seen only once. The sample comes from a study of T cells in localized non-small cell lung cancer. Study-level points and caveats: The study found T cell clonality highest in uninvolved adjacent lung, above tumor. Because sequencing included only one region (of the tumor), heterogeneity remains possible. With higher T cell density in blood came longer overall survival. Median detection of top 100 tumor clones in adjacent lung was over 45 clones.

Germline loops: CDR1 GTSNPN, CDR2 SVGIG (reference sequence). The V and J ends lost 3 bases and 1 base respectively, with 9 bases between them. The length of the CDR3 is 13 residues. The source of this sequence is a female donor over 55 with stage I lung adenocarcinoma. This chain links TRBV30 with TRBJ1-2; D gene unclear. The input for sequencing was peripheral blood, taken before any cancer treatment. CDR3 nucleotides: TGTGCCTGGAGCACCTCTTTTAACTATGGCTACACCTTC. Its protein is CAWSTSFNYGYTF.